This T cell receptor beta chain appears in the sequencing data of a study of T cells after yellow fever vaccination. Regarding the study as a whole: Though weaker, the secondary response peaked faster, on day 5 versus 15.

The length of the CDR3 is 17 residues. Germline lookup yields CDR1 LGHNA and CDR2 YSLEER. Trimming pared 1 base from V and 5 bases from J, leaving 18 bases between. TCRdb reanalysed the 5' RACE reads using MiXCR and keeps one entry per CDR3 protein. Here the sample spans about 340,000 distinct CDR3 sequences, around 12% being singletons. With respect to this clonotype: Its cognate antigen is unknown.

J is TRBJ2-1 and V is TRBV4-3; the D gene is possibly TRBD1 (5 bases). The TCR originated in a young man who received the YFV17D yellow fever vaccine. Sequencing was performed on CD4+ T cells sorted from PBMCs, taken 15 days after the yellow fever booster vaccination. The CDR3 loop reads CASSQVTATEGDNEQFF. In nucleotides, the CDR3 is TGCGCCAGCAGCCAAGTCACGGCCACGGAAGGGGACAATGAGCAGTTCTTC.